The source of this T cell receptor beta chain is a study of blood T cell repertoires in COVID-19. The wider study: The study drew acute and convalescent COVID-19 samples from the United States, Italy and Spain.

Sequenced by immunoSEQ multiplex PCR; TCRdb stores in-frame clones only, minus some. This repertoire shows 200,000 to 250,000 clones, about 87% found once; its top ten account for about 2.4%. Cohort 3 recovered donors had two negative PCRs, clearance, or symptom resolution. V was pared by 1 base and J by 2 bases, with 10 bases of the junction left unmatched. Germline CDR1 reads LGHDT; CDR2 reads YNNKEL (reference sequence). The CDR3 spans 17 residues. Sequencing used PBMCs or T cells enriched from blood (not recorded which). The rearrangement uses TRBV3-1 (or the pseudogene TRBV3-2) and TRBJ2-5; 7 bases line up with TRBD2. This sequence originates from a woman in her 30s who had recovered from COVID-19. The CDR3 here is CASSQGLTSSGQETQYF. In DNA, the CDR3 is TGTGCCAGCAGCCAAGGGTTAACGTCTAGCGGACAAGAGACCCAGTACTTC.